Given below is one T cell receptor beta chain in context. The data derive from a study of CD8 T cells in Susac syndrome. Reverse transcription used about 0.5 to 1 ug RNA and random hexamers. The method of amplification for TCR beta CDR3 was immunoSEQ multiplex PCR, covering 54 Vbeta and 13 Jbeta. TCRdb reanalysed the immunoSEQ multiplex PCR reads using MiXCR and keeps one entry per CDR3 protein. The sample lists some 95,000 distinct CDR3 sequences; approximately 92% were seen once. The sequenced material came from CD8+ T cells from PBMCs. This clonotype originated in a human donor in good health.

CDR3 nucleotide sequence: TGCAGCGTTGAAGAGACCCCTTATGGCTACACCTTC. This sequence encodes CSVEETPYGYTF. The chain couples TRBV29-1 to TRBJ1-2; D remains unclear. Germline V gene lookup returns CDR1 SQVTM and CDR2 ANQGSEA. The V and J ends lost 0 bases and 5 bases respectively, with 7 bases between them. CDR3 length equals 12 residues.